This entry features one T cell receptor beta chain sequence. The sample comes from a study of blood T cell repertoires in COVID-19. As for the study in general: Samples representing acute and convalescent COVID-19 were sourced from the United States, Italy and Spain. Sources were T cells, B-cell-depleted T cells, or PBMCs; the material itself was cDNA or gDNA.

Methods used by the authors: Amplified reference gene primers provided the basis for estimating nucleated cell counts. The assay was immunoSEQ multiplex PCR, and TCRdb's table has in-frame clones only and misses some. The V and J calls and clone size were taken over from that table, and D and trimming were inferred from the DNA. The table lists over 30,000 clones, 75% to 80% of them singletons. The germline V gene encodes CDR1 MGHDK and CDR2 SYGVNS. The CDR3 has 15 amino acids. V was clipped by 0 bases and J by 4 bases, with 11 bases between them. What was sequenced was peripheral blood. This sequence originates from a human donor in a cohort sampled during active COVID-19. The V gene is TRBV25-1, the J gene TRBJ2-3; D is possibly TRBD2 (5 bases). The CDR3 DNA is TGTGCCAGCAGTGAATATATAGGAGGCGCAGATACGCAGTATTTT. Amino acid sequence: CASSEYIGGADTQYF.